A selection of T cell receptor beta chains follows, all from one sample in a study of identical twins. TCRdb fed the 5' RACE reads into MiXCR, producing one record per CDR3 protein. Of about 720,000 distinct CDR3 sequences detected, over 8.5% appear once; the ten largest clones hold about 0.98%. The sample was also reused in another study, on yellow fever vaccine responses in identical twins.

Sequencing was performed on PBMCs. The receptors derive from a woman aged 18-29 years in good health. Each CDR3 is given with its conserved first and last residue. D genes are given only for firm matches. The size entry is marked missing in some rows and otherwise reads once, few, many or a size class.

V gene: TRBV28; clone size: many; J gene: TRBJ1-4; D gene: -; CDR3 protein: CASTTWGATNEKLFF; CDR3 DNA: TGTGCCAGTACGACCTGGGGTGCAACTAATGAAAAACTGTTTTTT
V gene: TRBV12-3/TRBV12-4; clone size: -; J gene: TRBJ2-7; D gene: TRBD2; CDR3 protein: CASSAGGRGAYEQYF; CDR3 DNA: TGTGCCAGCAGTGCCGGGGGGAGAGGTGCTTACGAGCAGTACTTC
V gene: TRBV7-6; clone size: -; J gene: TRBJ2-2; D gene: -; CDR3 protein: CASGWRAGELFF; CDR3 DNA: TGTGCCAGCGGATGGCGTGCCGGGGAGCTGTTTTTT
V gene: TRBV6-2/TRBV6-3; clone size: few; J gene: TRBJ2-1; D gene: -; CDR3 protein: CASSYNINEQFF; CDR3 DNA: TGTGCCAGCAGTTACAATATTAATGAGCAGTTCTTC
V gene: TRBV12-3/TRBV12-4; clone size: -; J gene: TRBJ2-2; D gene: -; CDR3 protein: CASIKVTGELFF; CDR3 DNA: TGTGCCAGCATTAAAGTCACCGGGGAGCTGTTTTTT
V gene: TRBV7-2; clone size: few; J gene: TRBJ1-4; D gene: -; CDR3 protein: CASSLVTGMTNEKLFF; CDR3 DNA: TGTGCCAGCAGCTTAGTCACAGGGATGACTAATGAAAAACTGTTTTTT
V gene: TRBV10-3; clone size: few; J gene: TRBJ2-3; D gene: -; CDR3 protein: CAILYSGTDTQYF; CDR3 DNA: TGTGCCATCCTTTATAGCGGCACAGATACGCAGTATTTT
V gene: TRBV20-1; clone size: many; J gene: TRBJ2-7; D gene: TRBD1; CDR3 protein: CSARGRTGLYEQYF; CDR3 DNA: TGCAGTGCTAGAGGGAGGACAGGACTCTACGAGCAGTACTTC
V gene: TRBV5-1; clone size: -; J gene: TRBJ1-1; D gene: -; CDR3 protein: CASSIALTASTEAFF; CDR3 DNA: TGCGCCAGCAGCATAGCGCTAACCGCTAGTACTGAAGCTTTCTTT
V gene: TRBV20-1; clone size: few; J gene: TRBJ2-7; D gene: -; CDR3 protein: CSARDQVGLVEQYF; CDR3 DNA: TGCAGTGCTAGAGATCAAGTCGGCCTTGTTGAGCAGTACTTC
V gene: TRBV11-2; clone size: many; J gene: TRBJ2-7; D gene: -; CDR3 protein: CASSLVSWQYF; CDR3 DNA: TGTGCCAGCAGCTTAGTGTCGTGGCAGTACTTC
V gene: TRBV28; clone size: few; J gene: TRBJ2-1; D gene: -; CDR3 protein: CASTARVSEHYNEQFF; CDR3 DNA: TGTGCCAGCACCGCCCGGGTCAGTGAACATTACAATGAGCAGTTCTTC
V gene: TRBV4-3; clone size: -; J gene: TRBJ2-1; D gene: -; CDR3 protein: CASSQESRVNEQFF; CDR3 DNA: TGCGCCAGCAGCCAAGAAAGCAGGGTTAATGAGCAGTTCTTC
V gene: TRBV5-1; clone size: few; J gene: TRBJ1-2; D gene: -; CDR3 protein: CASSIGAGYTF; CDR3 DNA: TGCGCCAGCAGCATAGGGGCTGGCTACACCTTC
V gene: TRBV28; clone size: -; J gene: TRBJ1-2; D gene: -; CDR3 protein: CASSPTRQRAGYTF; CDR3 DNA: TGTGCCAGCAGCCCAACCCGCCAGCGGGCTGGCTACACCTTC
V gene: TRBV29-1; clone size: many; J gene: TRBJ2-1; D gene: -; CDR3 protein: CSARNYNEQFF; CDR3 DNA: TGCAGCGCCCGAAATTACAATGAGCAGTTCTTC
V gene: TRBV20-1; clone size: -; J gene: TRBJ1-1; D gene: -; CDR3 protein: CSASTAEAFF; CDR3 DNA: TGCAGTGCGTCAACTGCTGAAGCTTTCTTT
V gene: TRBV7-9; clone size: -; J gene: TRBJ2-1; D gene: -; CDR3 protein: CASDTGTTGNEQFF; CDR3 DNA: TGTGCCAGCGATACCGGGACCACGGGGAATGAGCAGTTCTTC
V gene: TRBV18; clone size: -; J gene: TRBJ2-7; D gene: -; CDR3 protein: CASSGDNRDMYEQYF; CDR3 DNA: TGTGCCAGCTCAGGCGACAACAGGGACATGTACGAGCAGTACTTC
V gene: TRBV7-9; clone size: many; J gene: TRBJ2-2; D gene: -; CDR3 protein: CASSQARVTDTGELFF; CDR3 DNA: TGTGCCAGCAGCCAGGCCCGGGTTACGGACACCGGGGAGCTGTTTTTT
V gene: TRBV7-2; clone size: -; J gene: TRBJ2-3; D gene: -; CDR3 protein: CASSLWRDFTDTQYF; CDR3 DNA: TGTGCCAGCAGCTTGTGGAGGGACTTCACAGATACGCAGTATTTT
V gene: TRBV2; clone size: few; J gene: TRBJ2-1; D gene: TRBD1; CDR3 protein: CASSEGRTGYRLFF; CDR3 DNA: TGTGCCAGCAGTGAAGGGCGGACAGGGTATCGGCTGTTCTTC
V gene: TRBV29-1; clone size: -; J gene: TRBJ2-4; D gene: -; CDR3 protein: CSVEDSLAKNIQYF; CDR3 DNA: TGCAGCGTTGAGGACAGCTTAGCCAAAAACATTCAGTACTTC
V gene: TRBV3-1; clone size: -; J gene: TRBJ2-2; D gene: -; CDR3 protein: CASCDQGGNTGELFF; CDR3 DNA: TGTGCCAGCTGCGACCAGGGGGGGAACACCGGGGAGCTGTTTTTT
V gene: TRBV6-1; clone size: few; J gene: TRBJ2-1; D gene: -; CDR3 protein: CASVGGIYNEQFF; CDR3 DNA: TGTGCCAGCGTAGGGGGGATATACAATGAGCAGTTCTTC
V gene: TRBV7-6; clone size: -; J gene: TRBJ2-1; D gene: -; CDR3 protein: CASSRRDGGNEQFF; CDR3 DNA: TGTGCCAGCAGCCGCCGGGATGGAGGAAATGAGCAGTTCTTC